One sample yielded the 5 T cell receptor beta chains listed below, sequenced in a study of Ad26.COV2.S vaccination and SARS-CoV-2 variants. Here immunoSEQ multiplex PCR was the method, and the copy in TCRdb shows in-frame clones only, minus some. The sample holds 300,000 to 400,000 clones, 75% to 90% seen once. Treatment noted: about 20 received Ad26.COV2.S at low or high dose, single or two shots; roughly five received placebo; per-sample allocation not given. Each sample was drawn 63 days after the first injection (of vaccine or placebo). Material: peripheral blood, obtained in a trial of Ad26.COV2.S vaccine versus placebo. All receptors derive from a person aged 18 to 59 who received the Ad26.COV2.S COVID-19 vaccine or a placebo.

The genes are TRBV6-1 and TRBJ2-4; D ambiguous. The CDR3 spans 13 residues. CDR1 and CDR2 from the germline V gene are MNHNS and SASEGT. The V end lost 3 bases, the J end lost 0 bases, and 3 bases lay between the germline ends. CDR3 sequence (DNA): TGTGCCAGCAGTGACATAGCCAAAAACATTCAGTACTTC. It encodes CASSDIAKNIQYF.

The chain carries TRBV3-1 (or the pseudogene TRBV3-2) and TRBJ2-1; D might be TRBD1 or TRBD2, each matching 5 bases. From germline, CDR1 is LGHDT and CDR2 YNNKEL (reference sequence). V lost 5 bases to trimming and J lost 4 bases, with 15 bases between them. The CDR3 has 15 residues. Here the CDR3 DNA reads TGTGCCAGCAGCTTCCGGGGCCAGAAATACAATGAGCAGTTCTTC. It encodes CASSFRGQKYNEQFF.

This clone came up a few times. The chain recombines TRBV14 with TRBJ1-1; 10 bases are a match to TRBD1. Germline loops: CDR1 SGHDN, CDR2 FVKESK. J was trimmed by 2 bases and V by 3 bases; bases with no gene match: 6. This CDR3 has 16 amino acids. The DNA for the CDR3 is TGTGCCAGCAGCCACCAAGACAGGGGGCAAAACACTGAAGCTTTCTTT. Translation gives CASSHQDRGQNTEAFF.

The chain carries TRBV19 and TRBJ1-4; TRBD1 aligns across 7 bases. The CDR3 consists of 13 residues. CDR1 is LNHDA and CDR2 is SQIVND in the germline V gene (reference sequence). V lost 6 bases, J lost 8 bases, and 6 bases stayed unmatched. This CDR3 reads CASSRDRGEKLFF. The CDR3 nucleotides read TGTGCCAGTAGCCGGGACAGAGGGGAAAAACTGTTTTTT.

This clone was detected only a few times. The chain is built from TRBV30 and TRBJ2-2; 10 bases map to TRBD1. The CDR3 spans 17 residues. Trimming took 1 base from V and 6 from J; bases not matched to a gene: 11. The V gene's germline CDR1 is GTSNPN and CDR2 SVGIG (reference sequence). The chain's CDR3 is CAWSDLGLGQGAGELFF. CDR3 nucleotide sequence: TGTGCCTGGAGTGATCTGGGATTAGGACAGGGGGCCGGGGAGCTGTTTTTT.